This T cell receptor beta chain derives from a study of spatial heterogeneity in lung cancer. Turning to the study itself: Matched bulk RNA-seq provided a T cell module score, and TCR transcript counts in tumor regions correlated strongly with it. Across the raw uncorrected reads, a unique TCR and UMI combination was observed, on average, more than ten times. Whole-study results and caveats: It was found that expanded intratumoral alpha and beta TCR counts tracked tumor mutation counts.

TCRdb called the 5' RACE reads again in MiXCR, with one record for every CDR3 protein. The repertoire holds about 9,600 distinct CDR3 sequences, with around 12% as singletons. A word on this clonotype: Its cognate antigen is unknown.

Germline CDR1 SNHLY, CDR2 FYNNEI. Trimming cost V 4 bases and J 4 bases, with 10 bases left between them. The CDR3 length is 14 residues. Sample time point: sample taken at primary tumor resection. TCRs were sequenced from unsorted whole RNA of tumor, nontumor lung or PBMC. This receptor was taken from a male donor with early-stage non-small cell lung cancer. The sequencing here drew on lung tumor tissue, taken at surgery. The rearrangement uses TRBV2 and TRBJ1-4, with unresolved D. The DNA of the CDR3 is TGTGCCAGCAGTGCGACCTGGGATAATGAAAAACTGTTTTTT. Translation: CASSATWDNEKLFF.